A selection of T cell receptor beta chains follows, all from one sample in a study of blood T cell repertoires in COVID-19. Only in-frame clones appear in the TCRdb table, and some are missing; sequencing was by immunoSEQ multiplex PCR. The sample carries 95,000 to 150,000 clones, roughly 89% recorded once. Sequenced: peripheral blood. The receptors come from a woman aged 60 to 75 with COVID-19, enrolled during active disease. The CDR3 runs from the conserved cysteine through the conserved F or W. The order of the fields is CDR3 length, D gene, V gene, J gene, clone size, CDR3 protein, CDR3 DNA. The D gene is left open where the match is weak. Clone sizes are given selectively: once, few, many, or a class where the clone is expanded.

15	TRBD1	TRBV6-6	TRBJ1-3	.	CASSTGTVRGNTIYF	TGTGCCAGCAGCACCGGGACAGTACGCGGAAACACCATATATTTT
15	TRBD1	TRBV7-8	TRBJ1-5	.	CASSANRGNNQPQHF	TGTGCCAGCAGCGCAAACAGGGGGAACAATCAGCCCCAGCATTTT
16	TRBD1	TRBV7-9	TRBJ1-2	.	CASSSGWDSSNYGYTF	TGTGCCAGCAGCTCCGGATGGGACAGCTCTAACTATGGCTACACCTTC
14	TRBD1	TRBV7-9	TRBJ1-2	few	CASRDSLMDYGYTF	TGTGCCAGCCGGGACAGTCTAATGGACTATGGCTACACCTTC
13	.	TRBV6-5	TRBJ1-2	.	CASSSVRQEGYTF	TGTGCCAGCAGTTCCGTCAGGCAAGAAGGCTACACCTTC
15	TRBD1	TRBV5-4	TRBJ2-5	.	CASSLGGDRVETQYF	TGTGCCAGCAGCTTGGGGGGCGACAGGGTAGAGACCCAGTACTTC
15	TRBD1	TRBV27	TRBJ1-6	.	CASTLLTGGHSPLHF	TGTGCCAGCACCCTTTTGACAGGGGGCCATTCACCCCTCCACTTT
15	.	TRBV9	TRBJ2-7	.	CASSVAPGGTYEQYF	TGTGCCAGCAGCGTAGCGCCAGGGGGGACTTACGAGCAGTACTTC
13	TRBD1	TRBV10-3	TRBJ2-2	.	CAILGQGPGELFF	TGTGCCATCCTAGGACAGGGTCCCGGGGAGCTGTTTTTT
13	.	TRBV6-5	TRBJ1-1	.	CASSSSVNTEAFF	TGTGCCAGCAGTAGTTCAGTGAACACTGAAGCTTTCTTT
15	TRBD1	TRBV18	TRBJ1-2	once	CASSPSPGQLIGYTF	TGTGCCAGCTCACCGTCGCCGGGACAGTTAATCGGCTACACCTTC
15	TRBD2	TRBV5-1	TRBJ2-2	.	CASSRSLAGTGELFF	TGCGCCAGCAGCCGTTCACTAGCGGGGACCGGGGAGCTGTTTTTT
14	TRBD1	TRBV19	TRBJ2-7	.	CASSIASGGYEQYF	TGTGCCAGTAGTATAGCTTCAGGGGGCTACGAGCAGTACTTC
13	.	TRBV7-8	TRBJ2-1	.	CASSPDLAVEQFF	TGTGCCAGCAGCCCCGACCTTGCGGTTGAGCAGTTCTTC
18	.	TRBV2	TRBJ2-3	.	CASSGQSGQGAGTDTQYF	TGTGCCAGCAGTGGTCAATCCGGCCAGGGCGCCGGGACAGATACGCAGTATTTT
13	.	TRBV27	TRBJ1-2	.	CASSFRGIYGYTF	TGTGCCAGCAGTTTCAGGGGAATCTATGGCTACACCTTC
15	.	TRBV2	TRBJ1-2	.	CASIGEQGRVYGYTF	TGTGCCAGCATTGGAGAACAGGGCCGGGTCTATGGCTACACCTTC